This TCR beta chain is drawn from a study of blood T cell repertoires in COVID-19 (dated by TCRdb to 2018 to 2021). A note on the overall study: Samples from collaborators originated in the United States, Italy and Spain and spanned both the acute and convalescent phases of COVID-19. The prospective study material was composed of cDNA or gDNA derived from T cells, B-cell-depleted T cells, or PBMCs. The dataset comprised deeply sampled blood TCRbeta repertoires from subjects exposed to, actively infected with, or recovered from COVID-19. The repertoires were released in a freely available public database meant as a resource for research on the immune response to SARS-CoV-2. The samples were drawn from two sources: the first 160 participants of the ongoing ImmuneRACE study, and about 1,300 subjects contributed by 6 global collaborators. Nearly every sample came with metadata listing a de-identified subject ID, COVID-19 status, age in years and sex. Where available, HLA class I and class II types were taken from metadata supplied by the sample provider and were not determined by assay-based typing.

Study-wide conclusions, independent of this receptor: Clinical and demographic metadata were provided uncurated, with the amount varying by source and participant.

From its cysteine to its phenylalanine, the CDR3 spans 13 amino acids. The retained sequence is limited to the CDR3, 39 bases, with the frame set at the first base. Relative to germline, V is 3 bases shorter and J is 3 bases shorter, with 8 bases between their ends. Comments on this clone: There is no known antigen for this receptor. Base quality data are lacking; no much larger clone is found one base away.

The immunoSEQ Assay, a bias-controlled multiplex PCR, was used to amplify TCRbeta CDR3 regions from genomic DNA. On the authors' methods: The number of nucleated cells in each sample was estimated from the amplification of reference gene primers within the assay. To quantify the absolute abundance of each unique TCRbeta CDR3 rearrangement, sequence reads were collapsed and filtered. For each sample, productive Simpson clonality was calculated as the square root of Simpson's diversity index over productive rearrangements. What TCRdb holds here is the immuneACCESS table cut down to in-frame rearrangements. Part of the clones is not present; checked against another copy, under half of the missing clones reflect an unresolved V gene, and the others are unexplained. That table is the source of V, J and clone size, and D and trimming were worked out from the DNA. The sample table shows roughly 220,000 clones, and more than 65% are seen once. The ten largest account for 3% of the sample.

Samples from volunteer blood donors who had recovered from COVID-19 were contributed by a second Seattle source. The collaborating institutions used their own protocols to collect whole blood in K2EDTA tubes. For TCRbeta analysis, collaborators shipped samples as frozen whole blood, isolated PBMCs, or DNA extracted from either of those sample types. The sequence is built from TRBV12-3 or TRBV12-4 and TRBJ1-1, and perhaps TRBD1 as D gene, on 6 matching bases. Sequenced input: peripheral blood. The TCR sequence derives from a woman aged 25-40 years who had recovered from COVID-19. For the CDR3, the sequence is CASSLAGDTEAFF. The sequenced DNA: TGTGCCAGCAGTTTGGCAGGGGACACTGAAGCTTTCTTT.